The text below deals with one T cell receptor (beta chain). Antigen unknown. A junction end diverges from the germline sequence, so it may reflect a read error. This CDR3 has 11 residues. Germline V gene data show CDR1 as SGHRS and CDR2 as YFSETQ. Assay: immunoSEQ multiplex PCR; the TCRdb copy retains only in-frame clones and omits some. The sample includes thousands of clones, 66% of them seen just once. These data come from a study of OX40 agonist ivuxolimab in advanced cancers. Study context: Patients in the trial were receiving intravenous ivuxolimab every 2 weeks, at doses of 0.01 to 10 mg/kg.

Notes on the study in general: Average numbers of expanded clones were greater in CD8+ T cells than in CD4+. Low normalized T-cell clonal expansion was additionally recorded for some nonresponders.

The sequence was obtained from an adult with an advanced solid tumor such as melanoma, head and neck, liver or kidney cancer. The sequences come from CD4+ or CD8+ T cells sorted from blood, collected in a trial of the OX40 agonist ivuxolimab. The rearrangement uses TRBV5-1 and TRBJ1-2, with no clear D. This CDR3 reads CASSLGYGYTF. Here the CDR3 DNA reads TGCGCCAGCAGTTTGGGTTATGGCTACACCTTC.